A selection of T cell receptor beta chains follows, all from one sample in a study of Siglec-9 on CD8 T cells in melanoma. Profiling relied on immunoSEQ multiplex PCR, and the TCRdb table lists in-frame clones only, not all of them. Here the sample spans 30,000 to 45,000 clones, 80% to 85% being singletons. The sample consisted of Siglec-9- CD8+ T cells sorted from blood. These receptor sequences come from a human donor in good health. Each CDR3 is given with its conserved first and last residue. D genes are given only for firm matches. Expanded clones get a size class; other rows say once, few or many, or leave the size out.

-	TRBV28	TRBJ2-3	-	TGTGCCAGCAGTTTATGGGGGAGCGGGGATACGCAGTATTTT	CASSLWGSGDTQYF
-	TRBV5-6	TRBJ2-1	-	TGTGCCAGCAGCTATGGGTCCTATGAGCAGTTCTTC	CASSYGSYEQFF
-	TRBV6-1	TRBJ2-5	TRBD2	TGTGCCAGCAGTGAATTAGCACTAGCGGAGGAGACCCAGTACTTC	CASSELALAEETQYF
-	TRBV21-1	TRBJ1-2	-	TGTGCCAGCAGCAACAAAGAGGATAACTATGGCTACACCTTC	CASSNKEDNYGYTF
-	TRBV19	TRBJ2-5	TRBD2	TGTGCCAGTAGTTCAAACCGGGAGGCGAAGACCCAGTACTTC	CASSSNREAKTQYF
-	TRBV2	TRBJ2-3	TRBD2	TGTGCCAGCGGGGAGGGACTAGCGAACACAGATACGCAGTATTTT	CASGEGLANTDTQYF
-	TRBV7-9	TRBJ2-2	-	TGTGCCAGCAGCGACGCGGTAAGGGAGGCCACCGGGGAGCTGTTTTTT	CASSDAVREATGELFF
-	TRBV7-9	TRBJ2-1	TRBD2	TGTGCCAGCAGCCCCATGTGGGGTTCGGGAGGAAATGAGCAGTTCTTC	CASSPMWGSGGNEQFF
few	TRBV10-1	TRBJ1-5	TRBD1	TGCGCCAGTACAGACAGGGAGGGCAATCAGCCCCAGCATTTT	CASTDREGNQPQHF
once	TRBV28	TRBJ2-5	TRBD1	TGTGCCAGCAGTTTATCGTGGGACAGGCAAGAGACCCAGTACTTC	CASSLSWDRQETQYF
once	TRBV27	TRBJ1-2	-	TGTGCCAGCAGTCCGTGGAGGGGAGGCTACACCTTC	CASSPWRGGYTF
few	TRBV6-5	TRBJ1-1	-	TGTGCCAGCAGTTACCCGGAAGGCACTGAAGCTTTCTTT	CASSYPEGTEAFF
few	TRBV6-4	TRBJ2-1	-	TGTGCCAGCAGTCAGACTAGTGAGGCTGAGCAGTTCTTC	CASSQTSEAEQFF
-	TRBV7-9	TRBJ2-3	-	TGTGCCAGCAGCTTCTACGGCAGAAGCACAGATACGCAGTATTTT	CASSFYGRSTDTQYF
-	TRBV5-4	TRBJ2-5	-	TGTGCCAGCAGCTTGAACGACCAAGAGACCCAGTACTTC	CASSLNDQETQYF
-	TRBV2	TRBJ2-7	-	TGTGCCAGCGGAACCGGGGCCACCTACGAGCAGTACTTC	CASGTGATYEQYF
-	TRBV10-3	TRBJ1-2	TRBD1	TGTGCCATCAGTGAGTTTCAGGGGGCCTATGGCTACACCTTC	CAISEFQGAYGYTF
-	TRBV27	TRBJ1-6	-	TGTGCCAGCAGTATTACCGGGCCTCATAATTCACCCCTCCACTTT	CASSITGPHNSPLHF
-	TRBV7-6	TRBJ2-1	TRBD2	TGTGCCAGCAGCCACCGACTAGCGGAGTCCTACAATGAGCAGTTCTTC	CASSHRLAESYNEQFF
-	TRBV6-1	TRBJ2-6	-	TGTGCCAGCAGTGAGGACAGCTCTGGGGCCAACGTCCTGACTTTC	CASSEDSSGANVLTF
-	TRBV6-5	TRBJ2-7	TRBD2	TGTGCCAGCAGTTACTCCGGACTAGCGGGAGGCGAGCAGTACTTC	CASSYSGLAGGEQYF
few	TRBV28	TRBJ1-1	-	TGTGCCAGCAGTAAGGCAGGGATTTACACTGAAGCTTTCTTT	CASSKAGIYTEAFF
once	TRBV28	TRBJ1-1	-	TGTGCCAGCATGAGTGCGCAGCAGAACACTGAAGCTTTCTTT	CASMSAQQNTEAFF
few	TRBV27	TRBJ2-1	-	TGTGCCAGCCGGGACTCGGAAGGGATGGAGCAGTTCTTC	CASRDSEGMEQFF
-	TRBV19	TRBJ1-2	-	TGTGCCAGTAGTATACTCCGTAGGACAGAAGCTAACTATGGCTACACCTTC	CASSILRRTEANYGYTF
few	TRBV5-8	TRBJ1-2	-	TGTGCCAGCAGCTTGGATACGGGGTCCATAGACTACACCTTC	CASSLDTGSIDYTF
-	TRBV6-6	TRBJ2-1	TRBD2	TGTGCCATCAGCTTACTAGCGACATCGAATGAGCAGTTCTTC	CAISLLATSNEQFF
-	TRBV30	TRBJ2-7	TRBD1	TGTGCCTGGGACGAGGGACAGGGCTACGAGCAGTACTTC	CAWDEGQGYEQYF
-	TRBV7-9	TRBJ1-1	-	TGTGCCGGCTCCCCTCCGGGACGGGCTATTATCGACACTGAAGCTTTCTTT	CAGSPPGRAIIDTEAFF
once	TRBV10-3	TRBJ2-7	-	TGTGCCATCGCGGAATTCCTTGGATACGAGCAGTACTTC	CAIAEFLGYEQYF
-	TRBV7-9	TRBJ1-3	-	TGTGCCAGCAGAGCGGGCCCCGAAGACACCATATATTTT	CASRAGPEDTIYF
-	TRBV6-1	TRBJ1-2	-	TGTGCCAGCAGCTTACAGGGAACCTATGGCTACACCTTC	CASSLQGTYGYTF
-	TRBV7-8	TRBJ2-5	TRBD2	TGTGCCAGCAGCTTACTGTTCCTGGCGGGAGGACAAGAGACCCAGTACTTC	CASSLLFLAGGQETQYF
-	TRBV7-9	TRBJ2-7	TRBD1	TGTGCCAGCAGCTTAGACCGAGACAGGGACGAGCAGTACTTC	CASSLDRDRDEQYF
-	TRBV6-5	TRBJ2-5	-	TGTGCCAGCAGTCCCACGACAGGCCTGGGGGAGACCCAGTACTTC	CASSPTTGLGETQYF
once	TRBV7-9	TRBJ2-3	TRBD1	TGTGCCAGCAGCCCTGGTGTGGGACAGAGCACAGATACGCAGTATTTT	CASSPGVGQSTDTQYF
few	TRBV6-1	TRBJ1-4	-	TGTGCCAGCAGTGAAGCATGGCTCGGAGGGGAAAAACTGTTTTTT	CASSEAWLGGEKLFF
-	TRBV6-5	TRBJ2-1	-	TGTGCCAGCAGTTACTCGAGCCAGCTTGGGCAGTTCTTC	CASSYSSQLGQFF
-	TRBV7-3	TRBJ2-3	TRBD2	TGTGCCAGCAGCTGGACTAGCGGAGCAGATACGCAGTATTTT	CASSWTSGADTQYF
-	TRBV13	TRBJ2-7	TRBD2	TGTGCCAGCAGCTTAGGCCTAGCGGGGGCCTACGAGCAGTACTTC	CASSLGLAGAYEQYF
few	TRBV4-1	TRBJ1-5	-	TGCGCCAGCAGCCAAGAGCGGGGGATCCACTCCGTCCATTTT	CASSQERGIHSVHF
-	TRBV27	TRBJ1-2	TRBD1	TGTGCCAGCAGGGTCGGGACAGGCCTTAACTATGGCTACACCTTC	CASRVGTGLNYGYTF
-	TRBV2	TRBJ2-1	-	TGTGCCAGCAGTCCCCCGTCCTACAATGAGCAGTTCTTC	CASSPPSYNEQFF
-	TRBV5-4	TRBJ2-7	-	TGTGCCAGCAGCCCTGAGACCACCTACGAGCAGTACTTC	CASSPETTYEQYF
-	TRBV11-2	TRBJ2-7	TRBD2	TGTGCCAGCAGCTTAACTAGCGGGGACGCTCAGGGCTACGAGCAGTACTTC	CASSLTSGDAQGYEQYF
-	TRBV6-1	TRBJ2-7	-	TGTGCCAGCAGTGACGGAAGCTCCTACGAGCAGTACTTC	CASSDGSSYEQYF
-	TRBV4-1	TRBJ2-2	-	TGCGCCAGCAGCCCCCTGATGGGCCCAGCGACCGGGGAGCTGTTTTTT	CASSPLMGPATGELFF
-	TRBV4-1	TRBJ2-1	-	TGCGCCAGCAGCCAAGTCCTCGCGGAGCTTGGGGAGCAGTTCTTC	CASSQVLAELGEQFF
-	TRBV29-1	TRBJ2-1	TRBD2	TGCAGCGTTGTTGGCACTAGCGGTTCCTACAATGAGCAGTTCTTC	CSVVGTSGSYNEQFF
-	TRBV28	TRBJ2-3	TRBD1	TGTGCCAGCAGCCTGACAGGGTTAGGAGATACGCAGTATTTT	CASSLTGLGDTQYF
-	TRBV7-9	TRBJ1-1	-	TGTGCCAGCATCTCCCCCGGGGAGGCAATGGGAACTGAAGCTTTCTTT	CASISPGEAMGTEAFF
-	TRBV11-2	TRBJ2-1	-	TGTGCCAGCAGCTGGGGGGCAGGGACTGATGAGCAGTTCTTC	CASSWGAGTDEQFF
-	TRBV7-6	TRBJ2-2	TRBD2	TGTGCCAGCAGCTTCGGGGGAGGGTCCGGCGGGGAGCTGTTTTTT	CASSFGGGSGGELFF
-	TRBV7-2	TRBJ2-3	TRBD2	TGTGCCAGCAGCCCTCCAGCGGGGGCGCAGTATTTT	CASSPPAGAQYF
-	TRBV7-9	TRBJ2-3	-	TGTGCCAGCAGCTTAGGATCCTCGGCGGGAGATACGCAGTATTTT	CASSLGSSAGDTQYF
-	TRBV7-3	TRBJ2-3	TRBD2	TGTGCCAGCAGCTCTAGCGGGGTCACAGATACGCAGTATTTT	CASSSSGVTDTQYF
-	TRBV6-1	TRBJ1-2	-	TGTGCCATATTTATTGGCTATGGCTACACCTTC	CAIFIGYGYTF